This T cell receptor (beta chain) appears in the sequencing data of a study of shared T cell receptors in the human thymus. The method was immunoSEQ multiplex PCR; TCRdb's version includes in-frame clones alone and lacks a portion of them. The sample has 700,000 or so clones, 70% to 90% seen once; the top ten hold about 0.0098%. This CDR3 is 13 amino acids long. Germline lookup yields CDR1 WNHNN and CDR2 SYGVQD (reference sequence). Unmatched junction bases numbered 4, after V lost 6 bases and J lost 5 bases. The data also belong to a second study, concerning human thymus T cells. That report notes: Obtained as resections during corrective heart surgery, the thymus tissue was then studied.

The sequence came from a girl under three years old with a congenital heart defect. This chain joins TRBV10-1 and TRBJ2-7; TRBD1 matches at 10 bases. Sequenced material: thymocytes. The chain's CDR3 is CASSRTGGDEQYF. In DNA, the CDR3 is TGCGCCAGCAGCCGGACAGGGGGTGACGAGCAGTACTTC.